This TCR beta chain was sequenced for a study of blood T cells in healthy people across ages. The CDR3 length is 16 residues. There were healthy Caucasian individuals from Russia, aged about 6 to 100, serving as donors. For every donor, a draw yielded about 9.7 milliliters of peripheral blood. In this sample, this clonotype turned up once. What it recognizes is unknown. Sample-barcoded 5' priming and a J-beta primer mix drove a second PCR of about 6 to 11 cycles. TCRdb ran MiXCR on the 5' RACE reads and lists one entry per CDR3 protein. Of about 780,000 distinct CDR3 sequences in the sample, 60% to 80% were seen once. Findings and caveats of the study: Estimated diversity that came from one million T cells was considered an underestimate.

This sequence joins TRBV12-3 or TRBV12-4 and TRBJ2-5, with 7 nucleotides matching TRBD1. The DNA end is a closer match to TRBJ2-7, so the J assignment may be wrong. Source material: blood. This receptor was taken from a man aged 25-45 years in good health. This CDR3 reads CASILSTMGTDYEQYF. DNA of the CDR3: TGTGCCAGCATTCTCTCGACGATGGGGACAGACTACGAGCAGTACTTC.